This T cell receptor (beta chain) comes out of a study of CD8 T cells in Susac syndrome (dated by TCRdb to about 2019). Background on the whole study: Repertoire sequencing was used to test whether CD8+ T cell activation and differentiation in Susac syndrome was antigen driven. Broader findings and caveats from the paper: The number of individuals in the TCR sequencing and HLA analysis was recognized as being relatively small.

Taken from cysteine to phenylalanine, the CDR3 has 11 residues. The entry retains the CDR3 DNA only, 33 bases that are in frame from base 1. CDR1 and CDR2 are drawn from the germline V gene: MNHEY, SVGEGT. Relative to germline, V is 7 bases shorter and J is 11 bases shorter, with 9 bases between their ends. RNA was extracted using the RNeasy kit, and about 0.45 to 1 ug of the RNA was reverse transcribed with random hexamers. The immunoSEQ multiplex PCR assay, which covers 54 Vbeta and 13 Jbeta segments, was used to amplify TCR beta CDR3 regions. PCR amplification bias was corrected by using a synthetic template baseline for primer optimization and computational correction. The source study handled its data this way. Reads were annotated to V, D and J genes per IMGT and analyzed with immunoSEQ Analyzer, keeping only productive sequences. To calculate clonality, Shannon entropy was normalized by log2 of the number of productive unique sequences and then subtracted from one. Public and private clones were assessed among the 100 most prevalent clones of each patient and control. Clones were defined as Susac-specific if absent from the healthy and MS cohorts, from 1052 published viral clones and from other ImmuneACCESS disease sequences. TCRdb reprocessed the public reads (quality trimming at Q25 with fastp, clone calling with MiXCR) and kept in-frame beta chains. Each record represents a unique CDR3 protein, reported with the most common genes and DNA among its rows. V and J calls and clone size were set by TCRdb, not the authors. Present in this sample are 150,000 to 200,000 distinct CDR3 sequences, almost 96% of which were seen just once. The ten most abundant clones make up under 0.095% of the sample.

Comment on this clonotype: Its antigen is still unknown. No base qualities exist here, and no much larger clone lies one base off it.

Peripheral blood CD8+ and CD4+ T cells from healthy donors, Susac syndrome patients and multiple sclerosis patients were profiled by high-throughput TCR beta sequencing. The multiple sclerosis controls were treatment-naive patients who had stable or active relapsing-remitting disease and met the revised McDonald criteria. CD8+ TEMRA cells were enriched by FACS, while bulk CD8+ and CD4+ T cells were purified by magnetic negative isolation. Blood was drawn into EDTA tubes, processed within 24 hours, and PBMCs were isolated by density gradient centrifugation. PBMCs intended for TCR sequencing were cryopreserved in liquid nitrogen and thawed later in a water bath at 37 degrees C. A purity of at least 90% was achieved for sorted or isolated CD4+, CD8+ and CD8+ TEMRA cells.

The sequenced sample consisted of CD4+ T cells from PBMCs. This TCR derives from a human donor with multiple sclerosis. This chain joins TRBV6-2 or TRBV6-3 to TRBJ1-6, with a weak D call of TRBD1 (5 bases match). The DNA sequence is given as TGTGCCAGCACCCAGGGAGCACCCCTCCACTTT. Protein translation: CASTQGAPLHF.